These T cell receptor beta chains were read from a single sample in a study of neurological immune-mediated disorders. MiXCR was run by TCRdb on the 5' RACE reads, yielding one entry per CDR3 protein. Among 40,000 to 50,000 distinct CDR3 sequences listed, about 2% were seen once. Specimen: PBMCs. The origin of the receptors is a woman in her forties with multiple sclerosis. CDR3s include the opening cysteine and the closing phenylalanine or tryptophan. Each record gives: V gene, D gene, J gene, clone size, CDR3 DNA, CDR3 protein. The D gene is left open where the match is weak. Some rows have no size entry. The others give once, few or many, or a class for an expanded clone.

V: TRBV20-1
D: -
J: TRBJ1-2
size: many
DNA: TGCAGTGCCCCGGGTGGGGGCTATGGCTACACCTTC
CDR3: CSAPGGGYGYTF

V: TRBV5-1
D: -
J: TRBJ1-1
size: many
DNA: TGCGCCAGCAGCCTTAACGCCTTGAACACTGAAGCTTTCTTT
CDR3: CASSLNALNTEAFF

V: TRBV18
D: TRBD2
J: TRBJ2-7
size: once
DNA: TGTGCCAGCTCGCCGGGACTAGCGGGCTACGAGCAGTACTTC
CDR3: CASSPGLAGYEQYF

V: TRBV5-1
D: -
J: TRBJ1-5
size: many
DNA: TGCGCCAGCAGCTTGGGAGGGCGGATTGATCAGCCCCAGCATTTT
CDR3: CASSLGGRIDQPQHF

V: TRBV4-1
D: -
J: TRBJ2-7
size: many
DNA: TGCGCCAGCGCCGATGGTTTTTACGAGCAGTACTTC
CDR3: CASADGFYEQYF

V: TRBV20-1
D: TRBD1
J: TRBJ2-1
size: many
DNA: TGCAGTGCTACCTTGGACAGGGGTGAGCAGTTCTTC
CDR3: CSATLDRGEQFF

V: TRBV20-1
D: TRBD1
J: TRBJ1-5
size: many
DNA: TGCAGTGCTGTCAGGGGACAGCGGATGAATCAGCCCCAGCATTTT
CDR3: CSAVRGQRMNQPQHF

V: TRBV5-1
D: -
J: TRBJ1-2
size: many
DNA: TGCGCCAGCAGCTTGGGGATCCTCAACTATGGCTACACCTTC
CDR3: CASSLGILNYGYTF

V: TRBV7-9
D: TRBD1
J: TRBJ1-4
size: many
DNA: TGTGCCAGCAGCAAAGAGGGGGCGGTGGATGAAAAACTGTTTTTT
CDR3: CASSKEGAVDEKLFF

V: TRBV15
D: -
J: TRBJ2-7
size: -
DNA: TGTGCCACAAGCAGGACCCCTTGGACATACCACGAGCAGTACTTC
CDR3: CATSRTPWTYHEQYF

V: TRBV5-1
D: -
J: TRBJ1-1
size: many
DNA: TGCGCCCGCGAATCGGGTGAAACTGAAGCTTTCTTT
CDR3: CARESGETEAFF

V: TRBV20-1
D: TRBD2
J: TRBJ2-5
size: many
DNA: TGCAGTGCTAGAGGTTTGGTTCGGGGGGGATCAGAGACCCAGTACTTC
CDR3: CSARGLVRGGSETQYF

V: TRBV20-1
D: -
J: TRBJ1-3
size: many
DNA: TGCAGTGCTCAACCCCAGGGTTATGGTGGAAACACCATATATTTT
CDR3: CSAQPQGYGGNTIYF

V: TRBV7-3
D: TRBD2
J: TRBJ2-1
size: many
DNA: TGTGCCAGCAGCCCGGCGGGGGGAGACAATGAGCAGTTCTTC
CDR3: CASSPAGGDNEQFF

V: TRBV5-1
D: TRBD1
J: TRBJ2-1
size: many
DNA: TGCGCCAGCAGCTCTCCCCCAGGGGGCTACTACAATGAGCAGTTCTTC
CDR3: CASSSPPGGYYNEQFF

V: TRBV10-3
D: TRBD1
J: TRBJ1-6
size: many
DNA: TGTGCCATCAGTCCAGGGGGGAATTCACCCCTCCACTTT
CDR3: CAISPGGNSPLHF

V: TRBV10-3
D: -
J: TRBJ2-2
size: many
DNA: TGTGCCATCCTGGGCACCGAAGGGGGGAACACCGGGGAGCTGTTTTTT
CDR3: CAILGTEGGNTGELFF

V: TRBV20-1
D: TRBD2
J: TRBJ2-1
size: many
DNA: TGCAGTGCTAGAGACCTAACGGGGGGGGGTAGTGAGCAGTTCTTC
CDR3: CSARDLTGGGSEQFF

V: TRBV5-6
D: -
J: TRBJ2-7
size: many
DNA: TGTGCCAGCAGCAGAAGATACGAGCAGTACTTC
CDR3: CASSRRYEQYF

V: TRBV5-1
D: -
J: TRBJ1-1
size: many
DNA: TGCGCCAGCAGCCCCCCGGGCGAGAACACTGAAGCTTTCTTT
CDR3: CASSPPGENTEAFF

V: TRBV20-1
D: -
J: TRBJ1-5
size: many
DNA: TGCAGTGCTCTAAGGGGGGGGAGTCTGACCCAGCATTTT
CDR3: CSALRGGSLTQHF

V: TRBV4-2
D: TRBD2
J: TRBJ2-7
size: many
DNA: TGTGCCAGCAGCCAAGAGCGGGGGGCTTACTACGAGCAGTACTTC
CDR3: CASSQERGAYYEQYF

V: TRBV5-1
D: -
J: TRBJ1-1
size: many
DNA: TGCGCCAGCAGCTTGATCTACGGACAGAACACTGAAGCTTTCTTT
CDR3: CASSLIYGQNTEAFF

V: TRBV12-3/TRBV12-4
D: -
J: TRBJ1-4
size: many
DNA: TGTGCCAGCAGTTTAGGGCCCCTGGAGGGTGAAAAACTGTTTTTT
CDR3: CASSLGPLEGEKLFF

V: TRBV5-1
D: -
J: TRBJ2-2
size: many
DNA: TGCGCCAGCAGCTCACAGGCGCTGCCTCCGAACACCGGGGAGCTGTTTTTT
CDR3: CASSSQALPPNTGELFF

V: TRBV11-2
D: -
J: TRBJ2-6
size: many
DNA: TGTGCCAGCAGCTTAGAACGGGTTGGGGCCAACGTCCTGACTTTC
CDR3: CASSLERVGANVLTF

V: TRBV10-3
D: TRBD1
J: TRBJ1-5
size: many
DNA: TGTGCCATCAAACCGGACAGGGATGGCAATCAGCCCCAGCATTTT
CDR3: CAIKPDRDGNQPQHF

V: TRBV20-1
D: -
J: TRBJ2-2
size: many
DNA: TGCAGTGCTTTGGACAGAGCCACCGGGGAGCTGTTTTTT
CDR3: CSALDRATGELFF

V: TRBV29-1
D: TRBD2
J: TRBJ2-1
size: many
DNA: TGCAGCGTTGAGGGAGCGGGGGGTCCCTCTAGCTCCTACAATGAGCAGTTCTTC
CDR3: CSVEGAGGPSSSYNEQFF

V: TRBV2
D: -
J: TRBJ1-5
size: many
DNA: TGTGCCAGCACGCTCCTCGGGGCCCGAAATCAGCCCCAGCATTTT
CDR3: CASTLLGARNQPQHF

V: TRBV4-1
D: -
J: TRBJ1-1
size: many
DNA: TGCGCCAGCAGCCCAGAACGAACAAACACTGAAGCTTTCTTT
CDR3: CASSPERTNTEAFF

V: TRBV20-1
D: -
J: TRBJ2-7
size: many
DNA: TGCAGTGCTAGAGACAGCACCTACGAGCAGTACTTC
CDR3: CSARDSTYEQYF

V: TRBV10-3
D: -
J: TRBJ2-5
size: many
DNA: TGTGCCATCGGCAAATCCGAGACCCAGTACTTC
CDR3: CAIGKSETQYF

V: TRBV10-3
D: -
J: TRBJ2-3
size: many
DNA: TGTGCCACTCTACTAGCAGATACGCAGTATTTT
CDR3: CATLLADTQYF

V: TRBV2
D: TRBD2
J: TRBJ2-1
size: many
DNA: TGTGCCAGCAGTGTGGGGACTAGCGGGGGCGATGAGCAGTTCTTC
CDR3: CASSVGTSGGDEQFF

V: TRBV18
D: TRBD2
J: TRBJ2-3
size: many
DNA: TGTGCCAGCTCACCCGGGGGGGGGAGCACAGATACGCAGTATTTT
CDR3: CASSPGGGSTDTQYF

V: TRBV5-1
D: -
J: TRBJ1-4
size: many
DNA: TGCGCCAGCAGCTTGCGGGGGATTAATGAAAAACTGTTTTTT
CDR3: CASSLRGINEKLFF

V: TRBV5-1
D: -
J: TRBJ2-7
size: many
DNA: TGCGCCAGCAGCCCCCGCAGTTCCTCCTACGAGCAGTACTTC
CDR3: CASSPRSSSYEQYF

V: TRBV4-1
D: -
J: TRBJ1-4
size: many
DNA: TGCGCCAGCAGCCAAGAACAGGATAATGAAAAACTGTTTTTT
CDR3: CASSQEQDNEKLFF

V: TRBV29-1
D: -
J: TRBJ2-1
size: many
DNA: TGCAGCGTAATGCGTGGGAGCTACAATGAGCAGTTCTTC
CDR3: CSVMRGSYNEQFF

V: TRBV30
D: -
J: TRBJ1-1
size: many
DNA: TGTGCCTGGAGTCGAACAACTGCTTCCAACACTGAAGCTTTCTTT
CDR3: CAWSRTTASNTEAFF

V: TRBV7-2
D: -
J: TRBJ1-1
size: many
DNA: TGTGCCAGCAGCTTAAGTGGTTCGACGACCACTGAAGCTTTCTTT
CDR3: CASSLSGSTTTEAFF

V: TRBV5-1
D: -
J: TRBJ2-1
size: many
DNA: TGCGCCAGCAGCTTGGAACTGGCCCCCTACAATGAGCAGTTCTTC
CDR3: CASSLELAPYNEQFF

V: TRBV12-3/TRBV12-4
D: -
J: TRBJ1-1
size: many
DNA: TGTGCCAGCGGGGAGCGTGACACTGAAGCTTTCTTT
CDR3: CASGERDTEAFF

V: TRBV12-3/TRBV12-4
D: -
J: TRBJ2-3
size: many
DNA: TGTGCCAGCAGTTACTGGGGAGGCACAGATACGCAGTATTTT
CDR3: CASSYWGGTDTQYF

V: TRBV20-1
D: -
J: TRBJ2-7
size: many
DNA: TGCAGTGCTAATGTGGGGGGGGCCTACTACGAGCAGTACTTC
CDR3: CSANVGGAYYEQYF

V: TRBV29-1
D: -
J: TRBJ2-6
size: many
DNA: TGCAGCGTTTTCTTCTTAGCCAACGTCCTGACTTTC
CDR3: CSVFFLANVLTF

V: TRBV20-1
D: TRBD1
J: TRBJ2-7
size: many
DNA: TGCAGTGCTAGGGGACAGGGGGCGGGGGAGCAGTACTTC
CDR3: CSARGQGAGEQYF

V: TRBV6-5
D: -
J: TRBJ1-2
size: many
DNA: TGTGCCAGCAGTTACGGGGTCCTTAACTATGGCTACACCTTC
CDR3: CASSYGVLNYGYTF

V: TRBV4-2
D: -
J: TRBJ1-2
size: few
DNA: TGTGCCAGCAGCCAAGGGAACACCCGAGGAGGCTACACCTTC
CDR3: CASSQGNTRGGYTF